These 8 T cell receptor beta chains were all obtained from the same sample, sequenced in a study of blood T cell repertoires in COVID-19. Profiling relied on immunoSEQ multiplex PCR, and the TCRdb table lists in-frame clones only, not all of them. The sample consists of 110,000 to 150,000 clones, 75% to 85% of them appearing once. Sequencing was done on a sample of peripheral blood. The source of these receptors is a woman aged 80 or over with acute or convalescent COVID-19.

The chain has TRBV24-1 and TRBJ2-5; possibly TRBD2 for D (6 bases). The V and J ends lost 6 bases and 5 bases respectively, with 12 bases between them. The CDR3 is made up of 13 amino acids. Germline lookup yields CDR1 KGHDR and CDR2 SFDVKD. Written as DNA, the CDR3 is TGTGCCACCAGTCGGACTACGGCGGAGACCCAGTACTTC. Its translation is CATSRTTAETQYF.

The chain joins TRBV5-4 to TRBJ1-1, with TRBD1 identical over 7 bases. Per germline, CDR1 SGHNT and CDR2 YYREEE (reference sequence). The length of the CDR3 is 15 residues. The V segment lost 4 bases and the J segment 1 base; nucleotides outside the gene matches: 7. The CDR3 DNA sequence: TGTGCCAGCAGCCCGACGGGACAGCAGAACACTGAAGCTTTCTTT. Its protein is CASSPTGQQNTEAFF.

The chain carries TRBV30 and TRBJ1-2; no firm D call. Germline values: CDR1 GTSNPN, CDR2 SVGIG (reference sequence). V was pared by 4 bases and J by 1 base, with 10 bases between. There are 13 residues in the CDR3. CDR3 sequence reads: CAWNRYGNYGYTF. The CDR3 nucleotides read TGTGCCTGGAACCGCTACGGTAACTATGGCTACACCTTC.

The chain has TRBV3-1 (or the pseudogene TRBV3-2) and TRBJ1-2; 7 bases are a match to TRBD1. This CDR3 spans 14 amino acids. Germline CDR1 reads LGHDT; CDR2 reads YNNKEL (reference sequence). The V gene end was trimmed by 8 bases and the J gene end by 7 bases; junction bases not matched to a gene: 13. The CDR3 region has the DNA TGTGCCAGCCGTTTCACAGGGGAGACTGCTGGCTACACCTTC. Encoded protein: CASRFTGETAGYTF.

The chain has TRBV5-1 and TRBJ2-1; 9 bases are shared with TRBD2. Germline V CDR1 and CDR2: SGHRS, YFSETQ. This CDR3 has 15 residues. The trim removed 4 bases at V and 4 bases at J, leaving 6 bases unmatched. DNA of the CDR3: TGCGCCAGCAGCATAGTAGCGGGAGCTTACAATGAGCAGTTCTTC. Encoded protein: CASSIVAGAYNEQFF.

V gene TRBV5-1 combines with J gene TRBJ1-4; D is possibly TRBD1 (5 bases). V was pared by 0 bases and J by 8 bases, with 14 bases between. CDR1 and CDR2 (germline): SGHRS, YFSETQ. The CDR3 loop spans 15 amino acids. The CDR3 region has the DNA TGCGCCAGCAGCTTGGGGGGCGACCGGGTGGAAAAACTGTTTTTT. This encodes CASSLGGDRVEKLFF.

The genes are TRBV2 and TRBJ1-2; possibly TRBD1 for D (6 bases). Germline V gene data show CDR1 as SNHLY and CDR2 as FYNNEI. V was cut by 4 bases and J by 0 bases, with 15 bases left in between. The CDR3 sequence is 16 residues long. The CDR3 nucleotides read TGTGCCAGCAGTGGGAGTGACAGGAGAGCTAACTATGGCTACACCTTC. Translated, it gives CASSGSDRRANYGYTF.

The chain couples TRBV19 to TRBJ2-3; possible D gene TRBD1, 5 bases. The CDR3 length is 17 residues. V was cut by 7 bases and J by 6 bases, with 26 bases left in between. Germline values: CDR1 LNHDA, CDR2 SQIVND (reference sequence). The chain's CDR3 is CASKRSGQRNHPDTQYF. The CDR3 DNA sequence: TGTGCCAGTAAGAGATCAGGGCAACGAAATCATCCCGATACGCAGTATTTT.